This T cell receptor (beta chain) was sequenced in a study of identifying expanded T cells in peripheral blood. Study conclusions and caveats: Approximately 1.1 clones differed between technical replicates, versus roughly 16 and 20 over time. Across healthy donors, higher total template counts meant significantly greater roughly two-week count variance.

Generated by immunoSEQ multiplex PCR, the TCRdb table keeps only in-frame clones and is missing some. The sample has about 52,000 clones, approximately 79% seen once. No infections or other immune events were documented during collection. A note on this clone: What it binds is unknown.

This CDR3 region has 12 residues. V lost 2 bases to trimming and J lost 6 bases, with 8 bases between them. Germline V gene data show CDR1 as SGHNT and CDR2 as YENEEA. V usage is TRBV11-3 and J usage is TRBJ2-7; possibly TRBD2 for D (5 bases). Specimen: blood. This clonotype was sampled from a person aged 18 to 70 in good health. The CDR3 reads CASSLLATEQYF. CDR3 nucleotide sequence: TGTGCCAGCAGCTTACTAGCTACCGAGCAGTACTTC.